These T cell receptor beta chains were read from a single sample in a study of kidney transplant recipient with SARS-CoV-2 infection. TCRdb ran MiXCR on the reads and lists one entry per CDR3 protein. The sample lists approximately 240,000 distinct CDR3 sequences; 29% were seen once. The specimen was a blood sample, collected at baseline and on roughly day 110 from a kidney transplant recipient. These receptors all come from a male patient in his thirties who had COVID-19 and was a kidney transplant recipient. Part of the T cells may come from the graft donor. Both conserved end residues are part of each CDR3.

j_call: TRBJ2-7
v_call: TRBV6-8
cdr3_aa: CASSYSPGTDYEQYF

j_call: TRBJ1-2
v_call: TRBV23-1
cdr3_aa: CASSCLSLRRKTYGYTF

j_call: TRBJ2-2
v_call: TRBV2
cdr3_aa: CASRIEWTGAGELFF

j_call: TRBJ1-4
v_call: TRBV13
cdr3_aa: CASSIRTGLNEKLFF

j_call: NA
v_call: TRBV7-3
cdr3_aa: CASSSDYSETQYF

j_call: TRBJ2-3
v_call: TRBV5-1
cdr3_aa: CASSLQGQRPSTDTQYF

j_call: TRBJ1-2
v_call: TRBV5-1
cdr3_aa: CASRSRSVRKTYGYTF

j_call: TRBJ2-1
v_call: TRBV29-1
cdr3_aa: CSVDRTGVNEQFF

j_call: TRBJ2-2
v_call: TRBV6-5
cdr3_aa: CASSPQGLAATGELFF

j_call: TRBJ1-2
v_call: TRBV5-8
cdr3_aa: CASSYCHPRKTYGYTF

j_call: TRBJ2-3
v_call: TRBV5-1
cdr3_aa: CASRTGDVSTDTQYF

j_call: TRBJ1-5
v_call: TRBV19
cdr3_aa: CASSIPKGGSNQPQHF

j_call: TRBJ1-2
v_call: TRBV6-5
cdr3_aa: CASSDQRGGGYGYTF

j_call: TRBJ1-5
v_call: TRBV15
cdr3_aa: CATSRDRGHNQPQHF

j_call: TRBJ1-2
v_call: TRBV11-1
cdr3_aa: CASSAPGKAGKTYGYTF

j_call: TRBJ1-2
v_call: TRBV3-1
cdr3_aa: CASSNSFTLRKTYGYTF

j_call: TRBJ2-5
v_call: TRBV19
cdr3_aa: CASSIDITAGKETQYF

j_call: TRBJ1-1
v_call: TRBV2
cdr3_aa: CASSEVLNTEAFF

j_call: TRBJ2-3
v_call: TRBV4-2
cdr3_aa: CASSQSLTGGKDTQYF

j_call: TRBJ2-2
v_call: TRBV5-4
cdr3_aa: CASSSGTSLNTGELFF

j_call: TRBJ1-1
v_call: TRBV7-6
cdr3_aa: CASSSGRNTEAFF

j_call: TRBJ1-5
v_call: TRBV19
cdr3_aa: CASSIGQAPRPQHF

j_call: TRBJ2-1
v_call: TRBV28
cdr3_aa: CASSFEGRWEQFF

j_call: TRBJ2-5
v_call: TRBV7-7
cdr3_aa: CASSLAGEGETQYF

j_call: TRBJ1-2
v_call: TRBV10-2
cdr3_aa: CASSIRHTSRKTYGYTF

j_call: TRBJ1-2
v_call: TRBV6-4
cdr3_aa: CASSRLTSHGKTYGYTF

j_call: TRBJ2-3
v_call: TRBV18
cdr3_aa: CASSPPHSGDTQYF

j_call: TRBJ1-2
v_call: TRBV7-7
cdr3_aa: CASSRTGKCRKTYGYTF

j_call: TRBJ2-7
v_call: TRBV10-3
cdr3_aa: CAISDSQVGTGAYEQYF

j_call: TRBJ2-1
v_call: TRBV7-6
cdr3_aa: CASSFGHGHNEQLF

j_call: TRBJ2-7
v_call: TRBV5-3
cdr3_aa: CARSQPSMGGSYEQYF

j_call: TRBJ2-5
v_call: TRBV4-1
cdr3_aa: CASSHGTSGSRETQYF

j_call: TRBJ2-2
v_call: TRBV11-1
cdr3_aa: CASSLGGTPTGELFF

j_call: TRBJ2-2
v_call: TRBV3-1
cdr3_aa: CASSHRGLTGELFF

j_call: TRBJ2-3
v_call: TRBV13
cdr3_aa: CASSPGLAGSTDTQYF

j_call: TRBJ1-1
v_call: TRBV5-1
cdr3_aa: CASSLAESGVNTEAFF

j_call: TRBJ1-2
v_call: TRBV5-7
cdr3_aa: CASIACLAWKTYGYTF

j_call: TRBJ1-3
v_call: TRBV18
cdr3_aa: CASSPDPPSGNTIYF

j_call: TRBJ2-5
v_call: TRBV11-2
cdr3_aa: CASTPRGQETQYF

j_call: TRBJ1-2
v_call: TRBV11-1
cdr3_aa: CASSPESKAGKTYGYTF

j_call: TRBJ1-2
v_call: TRBV5-1
cdr3_aa: CASFNSSVRKTYGYTF

j_call: TRBJ1-5
v_call: TRBV6-2/TRBV6-3
cdr3_aa: CASSYPTGSQPQHF

j_call: TRBJ1-2
v_call: TRBV6-9
cdr3_aa: CASSWRRPYGKTYGYTF

j_call: TRBJ1-2
v_call: TRBV9
cdr3_aa: CASEGAGLGYTF

j_call: TRBJ1-4
v_call: TRBV12-3/TRBV12-4
cdr3_aa: CASSPQGVMREKLFF